This TCR beta chain was identified in a study of cytomegalovirus exposure and HLA in healthy donors. Findings and limits, study-wide: Most subjects had HLA-A and HLA-B alleles reportedly predicted accurately by TCR beta sequences.

The CDR3 length is 16 residues. Germline V gene sequence: CDR1 KGHSH, CDR2 LQKENI. V lost 3 bases, J lost 4 bases, and 9 bases stayed unmatched. PCR was performed using 60 Vbeta and 13 Jbeta primers. Original processing notes: Counted up in a later analysis, unique TCR beta chains came to about 80 million, with around 9.9 million shared. Libraries were prepared by immunoSEQ multiplex PCR; TCRdb keeps only in-frame clonotypes and omits some of them. From that table come the V and J calls and clone size; the DNA was used to work out D and trimming. Of 150,000 to 180,000 clones listed, approximately 86% were seen once; the top ten hold 6.5% to 7.5%. Turning to this clone: Its antigen is unknown.

The gene calls are TRBV18 and TRBJ1-1; 9 nucleotides agree with TRBD1. The source is a woman in her forties or fifties in good health and CMV-seropositive. Material: PBMCs. The CDR3 region has the DNA TGTGCCAGCTCACCGGGGACAGGGAGGACAGGCACTGAAGCTTTCTTT. It is translated as CASSPGTGRTGTEAFF.